This entry lists 17 T cell receptor beta chains sequenced from one sample in a study of Graves' ophthalmopathy and Graves' hyperthyroidism. TCR beta CDR3 regions were amplified from RNA transcripts. RT-PCR in the first round used HTBI primers; a second-round multiplex PCR followed. MiXCR, applied by TCRdb to the multiplex PCR reads, yields one record per CDR3 protein. The sample holds a few hundred thousand distinct CDR3 sequences; roughly 15% are singletons and the top ten take 9% to 15%. The sequenced material came from peripheral blood. The receptors stem from an adult man with Graves' ophthalmopathy.

This clonotype came up many times. This chain uses TRBV28 with TRBJ2-7; 9 bases agree with TRBD2. Trimming removed 2 bases from V and 4 bases from J; junction bases left unmatched: 3. CDR1 is MDHEN, CDR2 SYDVKM, per germline. The CDR3 covers 14 residues. The CDR3 DNA follows: TGTGCCAGCAGTTTACAAGCGGGGGGTTACGAGCAGTACTTC. Translated, it gives CASSLQAGGYEQYF.

A few counts support this clonotype. The chain links TRBV12-3 or TRBV12-4 to TRBJ2-5; possibly TRBD1 for D (6 bases). This CDR3 has 14 amino acids. V lost 4 bases, J lost 5 bases, and 14 bases lay in between. The CDR3 DNA is TGTGCCAGCAGTTACACAGGGATACGGGAGACCCAGTACTTC. Protein product: CASSYTGIRETQYF.

The sample holds many counts of this clonotype. The gene calls are TRBV2 and TRBJ1-5, with unresolved D. Germline V lookup: CDR1 SNHLY, CDR2 FYNNEI. The V and J ends lost 5 bases and 5 bases respectively, with 7 bases between them. The CDR3 extends over 12 amino acids. Written as DNA, the CDR3 is TGTGCCAGCAGTACAGAGCATCAGCCCCAGCATTTT. Amino acids: CASSTEHQPQHF.

This clonotype came up a few times. The V call is TRBV19, the J call TRBJ1-1; TRBD1 matches 7 bases. V shed 3 bases, J shed 5 bases, and the junction held 6 bases outside the gene matches. The CDR3 length is 14 residues. The V gene's germline CDR1 is LNHDA and CDR2 SQIVND (reference sequence). The CDR3 DNA follows: TGTGCCAGTAGTATCCCAGGGGGTCTGACTGAAGCTTTCTTT. This translates into CASSIPGGLTEAFF.

This clonotype was recorded many times. The rearrangement uses TRBV27 and TRBJ2-4; 7 nucleotides line up with TRBD2. J was trimmed by 3 bases and V by 4 bases; bases with no gene match: 3. CDR1 MNHEY and CDR2 SMNVEV come from the germline V gene (reference sequence). The CDR3 runs 14 residues. CDR3 sequence reads: CASSSSGGKNIQYF. CDR3 coding DNA: TGTGCCAGCAGTTCGTCGGGGGGCAAAAACATTCAGTACTTC.

This chain links TRBV2 with TRBJ1-5; a weak D match, TRBD1 (5 bases). V was shortened by 8 bases and J by 3 bases, with 14 bases between the two germline ends. Looked up from germline, CDR1 is SNHLY and CDR2 is FYNNEI. The CDR3 covers 14 residues. CDR3 region: CASGDRGLNQPQHF. The CDR3 DNA follows: TGTGCCAGCGGAGACAGAGGACTCAATCAGCCCCAGCATTTT.

This clonotype appeared many times. This chain links TRBV10-3 with TRBJ1-2; 8 nucleotides agree with TRBD1. V gave up 9 bases and J gave up 0 bases; unmatched junction bases: 6. Germline CDR1 is ENHRY and CDR2 is SYGVKD. This CDR3 contains 14 residues. This CDR3 reads CAIGQGDTNYGYTF. The CDR3 DNA is TGTGCCATAGGACAGGGTGATACTAACTATGGCTACACCTTC.

CDR3 in amino acids: CASSESTPVLYEQYF. CDR3 nucleotides: TGTGCCAGCAGTGAATCAACCCCAGTCCTCTACGAGCAGTACTTC. The chain has TRBV6-1 and TRBJ2-7; D ambiguous. CDR1 and CDR2 from the germline V gene are MNHNS and SASEGT. V shed 2 bases and J shed 3 bases, with 14 bases lying between them. The CDR3 runs 15 residues.

With regard to this clonotype: One end of the junction varies from germline; a read error may be responsible. The rearrangement links TRBV12-3 or TRBV12-4 to TRBJ1-1; possible D gene TRBD1, 5 bases. The CDR3 sequence is 16 residues long. CDR3 bases: TGTGCCAGCAGTTTAGCAGGGGTTTGGGGCGACACTGAAGCTTTCTTC. It translates to CASSLAGVWGDTEAFF.

This clonotype was observed at least ten times. The chain employs TRBV28 and TRBJ1-2; perhaps TRBD1 as D (5 bases). This CDR3 spans 15 amino acids. V lost 5 bases and J lost 5, with 18 bases in between. Germline V gene data show CDR1 as MDHEN and CDR2 as SYDVKM. The CDR3 nucleotides read TGTGCCAGCAGTCCCGGGGGGAGGAGCTATTATGGCTACACCTTC. Its translation: CASSPGGRSYYGYTF.

This clonotype was counted ten times or more. The V call is TRBV5-1, the J call TRBJ1-1; D unclear. Germline V CDR1 and CDR2: SGHRS, YFSETQ. CDR3 length: 14 amino acids. With 0 bases removed from V and 1 base from J, the gap between germline ends came to 7 bases. CDR3 in DNA: TGCGCCAGCAGCTTGGGACATCAGAACACTGAAGCTTTCTTT. Its translation is CASSLGHQNTEAFF.

At least ten counts were recorded for this clonotype. The rearrangement joins TRBV6-5 to TRBJ2-2, with D possibly TRBD1 on 6 matching bases. Germline CDR1 and CDR2: MNHEY and SVGAGI. The CDR3 covers 14 residues. The V gene lost 6 bases and the J gene lost 7 bases, with 15 bases spanning the gap. CDR3 nucleotides: TGTGCCAGCAGGGGACACAGGGTGAACGGGGAGCTGTTTTTT. Translating it yields CASRGHRVNGELFF.

This clonotype was observed many times. The chain uses TRBV11-1 and TRBJ1-1, with TRBD1 matching over 9 bases. The V gene's germline CDR1 is SGHAT and CDR2 FQDESV (reference sequence). V dropped 5 bases and J dropped 1; count of bases not matched to a gene: 8. This CDR3 is 16 amino acids long. CDR3 DNA sequence: TGTGCCAGCAGCCCACCGGGACAGGGCGGGAACACTGAAGCTTTCTTT. This codes for CASSPPGQGGNTEAFF.

This clonotype was counted ten times or more. The rearrangement links TRBV5-1 to TRBJ2-1, with 9 bases aligning to TRBD1. Trimming cost V 4 bases and J 6 bases; bases outside gene matches: 2. Germline V gives CDR1 SGHRS, CDR2 YFSETQ. The CDR3 is 13 residues long. For the CDR3, the DNA is TGCGCCAGCAGCGGACAGGGGTTCAATGAGCAGTTCTTC. Protein product: CASSGQGFNEQFF. Full variable domain (outside the CDR3, taken from reference TRBV5-1 and TRBJ2-1): KAGVTQTPRYLIKTRGQQVTLSCSPISGHRSVSWYQQTPGQGLQFLFEYFSETQRNKGNFPGRFSGRQFSNSRSEMNVSTLELGDSALYLCASSGQGFNEQFFGPGTRLTVL.

Many counts were recorded for this clonotype. V and J are TRBV9 and TRBJ2-5, with D perhaps TRBD2 (5 bases). Trimming stripped 0 bases from V and 4 bases from J, with 10 bases between. There are 14 residues in the CDR3. Germline loops: CDR1 SGDLS, CDR2 YYNGEE. This CDR3 is CASSVGSGLETQYF. The CDR3 DNA reads TGTGCCAGCAGCGTAGGCTCGGGGTTAGAGACCCAGTACTTC.

This clonotype was recorded at least ten times. The CDR3 is CAWTVDRVGEQFF. In DNA form, the CDR3 reads TGTGCCTGGACCGTGGACAGGGTGGGTGAGCAGTTCTTC. The chain carries TRBV30 and TRBJ2-1; 8 positions match TRBD1. The V and J ends lost 4 bases and 9 bases, in that order; junction bases with no gene match: 8. The CDR3 runs to 13 residues. Per the germline V gene, CDR1 is GTSNPN and CDR2 is SVGIG (reference sequence).

This clonotype was observed at least ten times. This chain uses TRBV29-1 with TRBJ2-2, with TRBD1 matching over 7 bases. This CDR3 is built from 15 residues. The germline V gene encodes CDR1 SQVTM and CDR2 ANQGSEA. V dropped 6 bases and J dropped 0; count of bases not matched to a gene: 7. CDR3 sequence (DNA): TGCAGCGTCAGACAGGGCGTTTCGAACACCGGGGAGCTGTTTTTT. The encoded protein is CSVRQGVSNTGELFF.